The present TCR beta chain was sequenced within a study of PD-1 blockade in classical Hodgkin lymphoma (dated by TCRdb to about 2020). Some background on the complete study: Nivolumab dosing was 3 mg/kg intravenously every 2 weeks, continuing until either disease progression or unacceptable toxicity. The study used TCR beta sequencing and CyTOF to define a peripheral blood immune signature of response to PD-1 blockade in classical Hodgkin lymphoma. What the authors observed across the whole study: CD4+ but not CD8+ TCR diversity rose significantly by C4D1 (p=0.0027 vs p=0.16), most apparent in complete responders (p=0.02). The study covered only a single clinical trial cohort, and the causes of the repertoire differences, possibly disease activity or prior therapy, were still not defined. Trial patients achieving complete response had baseline diversity similar to newly diagnosed patients, whereas partial responders and progressors had significantly lower diversity. Diversity was lower in patients who began nivolumab less than 1 year after ASCT, so these patients were left out of later analyses to avoid confounding by immune reconstitution. Baseline TCR diversity was reported as lower in newly diagnosed patients than in healthy donors, and lower still in relapsed/refractory patients.

The label giving this sample's time point can be read as: cycle 2 day 1 (C2D1) of nivolumab. Relapse after autologous stem cell transplantation had occurred in all trial patients, and cohorts A, B and C were distinguished by prior brentuximab vedotin exposure. A total of about 51 patients with relapsed/refractory classical Hodgkin lymphoma made up the trial cohort, and each patient's best overall response was complete response, partial response or progressive disease. In the multi-cohort phase II CheckMate 205 trial, trial patients received single-agent nivolumab. An independent review committee assessed best overall response by applying the 2007 International Working Group response criteria. PBMCs from the trial were collected at three points: immediately before nivolumab initiation (C1D1), and during therapy at cycle 2 day 1 and cycle 4 day 1. Peripheral blood was collected in 8 mL Vacutainer Cell Preparation Tubes, from which PBMCs were isolated by centrifugation and then cryopreserved.

Genomic DNA was extracted with the Qiagen DNeasy kit from unsorted PBMCs and from negatively selected CD4+ and CD8+ fractions. Amplification of TCR beta CDR3 regions was done by immunoSEQ multiplex PCR with primers that anneal to V and J segments. Amplification bias was minimized using a synthetic immune receptor repertoire, and residual bias was removed computationally after sequencing. Regarding the original processing steps: Custom Python scripts were used to quantify repertoire diversity as the Shannon entropy index. The unsorted, CD4+ and CD8+ repertoires were each analyzed separately, with the exception of combined analyses, where CD4+ and CD8+ sequences were merged in silico. A clone counted as expanded when the clone's frequency after treatment rose at least 2-fold relative to C1D1, and clones undetected at baseline were given a pseudocount of 0.5. Clones with 0 or 1 copy at C1D1 were defined as singleton clones, while clones with 2 or more copies were defined as non-singleton clones. By matching protein sequences in sorted samples from the same patient, clones expanded in unsorted samples were annotated as CD4+, CD8+ or unknown. Diversity changes from C1D1 to C4D1 were tested in paired samples using Wilcoxon tests. TCRdb took this table from immuneACCESS and kept in-frame rearrangements with V and J called. Such tables lack part of the clones; where checked against another copy, unresolved V genes explain under half of the gap, and the rest is unexplained. Clone size and the V and J calls come from that table; the DNA yielded D and trimming. Counted in this sample were 40,000 to 60,000 clones; around 67% of them appeared once. The ten largest make up roughly 15% of the sample.

This clone was seen only once. Its antigen is still unknown. No clone much larger than this one lies a single base away; base qualities are absent. The V end gives up 3 bases and the J end 0 bases, leaving 13 bases in the junction not matched to a gene. The germline V gene gives CDR1 as SGDLS and CDR2 as YYNGEE. The CDR3 contains 19 residues, cysteine and phenylalanine counted. Only CDR3 DNA remains: 57 bases, in frame from the first base. The specimen comprised peripheral blood mononuclear cells (PBMCs), sampled before the second cycle of nivolumab. The receptor's source is a human donor with classical Hodgkin lymphoma. Here the chain combines TRBV9 and TRBJ2-1; TRBD2 agrees with 9 junctional bases. The CDR3 region has the sequence CASSAPPPLAGPSYNEQFF. Here is the DNA: TGTGCCAGCAGCGCCCCTCCCCCACTAGCGGGCCCCTCCTACAATGAGCAGTTCTTC.